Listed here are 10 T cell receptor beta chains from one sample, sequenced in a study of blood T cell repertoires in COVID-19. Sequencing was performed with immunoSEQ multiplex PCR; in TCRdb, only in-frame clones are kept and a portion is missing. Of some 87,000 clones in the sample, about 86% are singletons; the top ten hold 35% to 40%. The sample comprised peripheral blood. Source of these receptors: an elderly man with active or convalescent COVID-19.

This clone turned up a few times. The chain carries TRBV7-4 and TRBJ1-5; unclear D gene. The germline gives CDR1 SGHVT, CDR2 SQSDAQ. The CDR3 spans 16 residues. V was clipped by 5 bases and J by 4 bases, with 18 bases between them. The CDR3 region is CASSQERVYRNQPQHF. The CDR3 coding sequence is TGTGCCAGCAGCCAGGAGAGGGTTTATAGGAATCAGCCCCAGCATTTT.

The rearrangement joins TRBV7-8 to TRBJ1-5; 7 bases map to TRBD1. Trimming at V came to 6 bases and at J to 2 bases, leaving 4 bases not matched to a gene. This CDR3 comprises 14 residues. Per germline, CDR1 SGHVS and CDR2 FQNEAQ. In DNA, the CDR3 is TGTGCCAGCAGGAAGGGGGCTGGCAATCAGCCCCAGCATTTT. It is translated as CASRKGAGNQPQHF.

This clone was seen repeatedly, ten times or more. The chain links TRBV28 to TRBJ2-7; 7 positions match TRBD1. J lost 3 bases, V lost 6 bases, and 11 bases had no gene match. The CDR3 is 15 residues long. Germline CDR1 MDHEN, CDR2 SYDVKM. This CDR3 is CASREAGTEVYEQYF. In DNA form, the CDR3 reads TGTGCCAGCAGGGAAGCCGGGACAGAGGTCTACGAGCAGTACTTC. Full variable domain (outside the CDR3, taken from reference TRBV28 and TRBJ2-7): DVKVTQSSRYLVKRTGEKVFLECVQDMDHENMFWYRQDPGLGLRLIYFSYDVKMKEKGDIPEGYSVSREKKERFSLILESASTNQTSMYLCASREAGTEVYEQYFGPGTRLTVT.

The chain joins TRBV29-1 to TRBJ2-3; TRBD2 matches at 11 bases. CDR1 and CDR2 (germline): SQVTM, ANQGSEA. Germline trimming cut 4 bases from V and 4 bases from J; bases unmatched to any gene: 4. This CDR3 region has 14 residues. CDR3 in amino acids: CSVGASGRSDTQYF. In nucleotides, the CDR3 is TGCAGCGTTGGAGCTAGCGGGAGGTCAGATACGCAGTATTTT.

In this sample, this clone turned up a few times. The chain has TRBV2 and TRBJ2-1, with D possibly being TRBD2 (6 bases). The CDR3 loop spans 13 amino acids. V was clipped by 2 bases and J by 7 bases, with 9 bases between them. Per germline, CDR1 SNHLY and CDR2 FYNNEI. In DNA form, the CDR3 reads TGTGCCAGCAGTGAAATCGGGGGAAATGAGCAGTTCTTC. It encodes CASSEIGGNEQFF.

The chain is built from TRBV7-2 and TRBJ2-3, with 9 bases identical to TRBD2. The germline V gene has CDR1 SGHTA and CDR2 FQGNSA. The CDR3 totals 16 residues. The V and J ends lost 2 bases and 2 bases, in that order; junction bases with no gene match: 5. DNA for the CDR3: TGTGCCAGCAGCTTAACTAGCGGGCCCCCCACAGATACGCAGTATTTT. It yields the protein CASSLTSGPPTDTQYF.

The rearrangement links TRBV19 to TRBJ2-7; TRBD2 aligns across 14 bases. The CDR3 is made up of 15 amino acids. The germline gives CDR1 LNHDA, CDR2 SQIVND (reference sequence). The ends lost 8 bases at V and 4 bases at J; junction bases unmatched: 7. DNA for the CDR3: TGTGCCAGTGGACTAGCGGGGGGAAAGACTTACGAGCAGTACTTC. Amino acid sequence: CASGLAGGKTYEQYF. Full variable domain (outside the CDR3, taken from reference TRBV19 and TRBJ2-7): DGGITQSPKYLFRKEGQNVTLSCEQNLNHDAMYWYRQDPGQGLRLIYYSQIVNDFQKGDIAEGYSVSREKKESFPLTVTSAQKNPTAFYLCASGLAGGKTYEQYFGPGTRLTVT.

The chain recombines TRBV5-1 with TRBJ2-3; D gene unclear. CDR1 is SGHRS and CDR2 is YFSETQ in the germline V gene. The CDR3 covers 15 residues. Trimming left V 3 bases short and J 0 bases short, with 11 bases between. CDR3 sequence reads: CASSWAGVSTDTQYF. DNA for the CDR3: TGCGCCAGCAGCTGGGCTGGTGTAAGCACAGATACGCAGTATTTT.

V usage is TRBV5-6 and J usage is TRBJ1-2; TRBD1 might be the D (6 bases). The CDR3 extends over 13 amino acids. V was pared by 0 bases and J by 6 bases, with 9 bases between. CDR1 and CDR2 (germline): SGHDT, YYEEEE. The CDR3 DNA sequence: TGTGCCAGCAGCTTGGCAGGGGCTGATGGCTACACCTTC. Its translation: CASSLAGADGYTF.

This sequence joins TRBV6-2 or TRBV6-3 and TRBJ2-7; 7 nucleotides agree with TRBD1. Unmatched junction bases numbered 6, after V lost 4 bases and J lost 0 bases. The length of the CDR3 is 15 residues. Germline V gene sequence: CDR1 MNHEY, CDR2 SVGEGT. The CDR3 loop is CASSLGWDSSYEQYF. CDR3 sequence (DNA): TGTGCCAGCAGTTTGGGTTGGGACAGCTCCTACGAGCAGTACTTC.